Presented here are 3 T cell receptor beta chains from one specimen sequenced in a study of CD8 T cells in Susac syndrome (dated by TCRdb to about 2019). Library prep was done by the immunoSEQ multiplex PCR assay. RNA was extracted using the RNeasy kit, and roughly 0.5 to 1 microgram was reverse transcribed with random hexamers. Clones were called with MiXCR by TCRdb after fastp trimmed the public reads at Q25, and only in-frame beta chains were retained. Identical CDR3 protein sequences are pooled into one entry, listed with their most common genes and DNA. The sample profile shows over 150,000 distinct CDR3 sequences; roughly 95% of them were found once. The ten most abundant clones make up around 0.12% of the sample. Sequencing input: CD4+ T cells from PBMCs. These receptors were taken from a human donor with Susac syndrome.

The chain combines TRBV29-1 with TRBJ1-2; 8 bases are shared with TRBD1. The germline gives CDR1 SQVTM, CDR2 ANQGSEA. V lost 6 bases and J lost 4; bases outside the gene matches: 7. The CDR3 loop spans 13 amino acids. The CDR3 loop reads CSVQQGGLYGYTF. The CDR3 region has the DNA TGCAGCGTGCAACAGGGGGGGCTCTATGGCTACACCTTC.

CDR3 bases: TGCGCCAGCAGCTTGGAACCAGGTCGCTACAATGAGCAGTTCTTC. Encoded protein: CASSLEPGRYNEQFF. V usage is TRBV5-1 and J usage is TRBJ2-1; D is ambiguous. Trimming pared 0 bases from V and 3 bases from J, leaving 10 bases between. Germline-derived CDR1 and CDR2 are SGHRS and YFSETQ. This CDR3 region has 15 residues.

This clonotype came up a few times. V gene TRBV6-2 or TRBV6-3 combines with J gene TRBJ1-2; no definite D call. CDR1 is MNHEY, CDR2 SVGEGT, per germline. The CDR3 loop spans 13 amino acids. V dropped 8 bases and J dropped 7 bases, with 17 bases sitting between them. The CDR3 sequence is CASGPGSSRGYTF. The CDR3, as DNA: TGTGCCAGCGGCCCCGGGAGCTCGCGTGGCTACACCTTC.